This paragraph reports one T cell receptor beta chain. Its antigen is not known. Sequencing was performed with immunoSEQ multiplex PCR; in TCRdb, only in-frame clones are kept and a portion is missing. The sample has about 56,000 clones, approximately 71% seen once. The CDR3 totals 13 residues. The germline V gene has CDR1 PRHDT and CDR2 FYEKMQ (reference sequence). V was shortened by 1 base and J by 3 bases, with 6 bases between the two germline ends. The data were taken from a study of a mutant IDH1 vaccine in newly diagnosed glioma. About the study: V12 took place at week 35, and V13 at week 47.

Documented time point: week 47, end of study. Each dose delivered 300 ug of mutant IDH1 20-mer peptide subcutaneously with imiquimod. The study enrolled donors with new WHO grade 3 or 4 IDH1-mutant, ATRX-lost astrocytomas. The study, taken as a whole, reports: The occurrence of vaccine-induced immune responses was seen in roughly 93% of patients.

The sequence derives from a man in his forties or fifties with glioma. Sequencing was performed on PBMCs, taken from a glioma patient whose treatment included an IDH1 peptide vaccine. The rearrangement uses TRBV13 and TRBJ1-2; no definite D call. The CDR3 reads CASSLALDYGYTF. CDR3 in DNA: TGTGCCAGCAGCTTAGCCCTCGACTATGGCTACACCTTC.